Presented here are 10 T cell receptor beta chains from one specimen sequenced in a study of shared clonotypes between healthy human individuals. Sequencing was performed with immunoSEQ multiplex PCR; in TCRdb, only in-frame clones are kept and a portion is missing. The sample yields just over 2,000,000 clones, roughly 94% seen once. The sequencing sample was made of naive CD4+ T cells sorted from blood. Noted subset: CD45RA+ positively selected. These receptor sequences come from a man aged 18-30 years in good health.

V gene TRBV6-1 combines with J gene TRBJ1-2; D not certain. With 0 bases removed from V and 2 bases from J, the gap between germline ends came to 7 bases. CDR3 length equals 14 residues. In germline, CDR1 is MNHNS, CDR2 SASEGT. As DNA, the CDR3 is TGTGCCAGCAGTGAAGCAGGGATGAACTATGGCTACACCTTC. This translates into CASSEAGMNYGYTF.

For the CDR3, the DNA is TGCGCCAGCAGCCCCATACAGGGGGCTTACGAGCAGTACTTC. Its protein is CASSPIQGAYEQYF. The V and J genes are TRBV5-1 and TRBJ2-7; 9 bases map to TRBD1. The germline V gene has CDR1 SGHRS and CDR2 YFSETQ. Trimming cost V 4 bases and J 4 bases; bases outside gene matches: 6. This CDR3 region has 14 residues. The variable domain in full, with the rest retrieved from reference TRBV5-1 and TRBJ2-7, is KAGVTQTPRYLIKTRGQQVTLSCSPISGHRSVSWYQQTPGQGLQFLFEYFSETQRNKGNFPGRFSGRQFSNSRSEMNVSTLELGDSALYLCASSPIQGAYEQYFGPGTRLTVT.

This sequence joins TRBV6-4 and TRBJ1-1; D gene unclear. The CDR3 is 14 residues long. Per germline, CDR1 MRHNA and CDR2 SNTAGT. V lost 0 bases to trimming and J lost 2 bases, with 7 bases between them. CDR3 protein: CASSDSAGNTEAFF. The CDR3 DNA sequence: TGTGCCAGCAGTGACTCCGCAGGAAACACTGAAGCTTTCTTT.

This clone was counted once. J is TRBJ1-1 and V is TRBV9; no reliable D call. V was shortened by 3 bases and J by 4 bases, with 16 bases between the two germline ends. The CDR3 covers 15 residues. Per the germline V gene, CDR1 is SGDLS and CDR2 is YYNGEE. The CDR3 nucleotides are TGTGCCAGCAGCGCCCGTCCGGGCCCTTTCACTGAAGCTTTCTTT. Encoded protein: CASSARPGPFTEAFF.

The V call is TRBV10-1, the J call TRBJ2-5; D unresolved. Germline CDR1 is WNHNN and CDR2 is SYGVQD (reference sequence). V was pared by 2 bases and J by 7 bases, with 11 bases between. The CDR3 length is 13 residues. The CDR3 sequence: CASSETVLRTQYF. CDR3 DNA: TGCGCCAGCAGTGAGACAGTCCTTCGGACCCAGTACTTC.

The genes are TRBV7-6 and TRBJ1-1; 7 nucleotides match TRBD1. Germline CDR1 reads SGHVS; CDR2 reads FNYEAQ. The V gene end was trimmed by 6 bases and the J gene end by 7 bases; junction bases not matched to a gene: 8. The CDR3 covers 13 residues. CDR3 sequence reads: CASSLGPGGEAFF. The CDR3 DNA follows: TGTGCCAGCAGTCTAGGCCCAGGGGGTGAAGCTTTCTTT.

Note on this clone: One end of the junction fails to match germline, which may point to a read error. The rearrangement joins TRBV6-6 to TRBJ1-2, with TRBD1 as a possible D gene (5 bases). This CDR3 has 13 amino acids. The germline V gene encodes CDR1 MNHNY and CDR2 SVGAGI (reference sequence). The CDR3 protein is CTSSYRDPSGYTF. The CDR3 DNA is TGTACCAGCAGTTACCGGGACCCTTCAGGCTACACCTTC.

The chain employs TRBV5-1 and TRBJ2-3; no firm D call. The germline CDR1 and CDR2 sequences are SGHRS and YFSETQ. V lost 1 base and J 2 bases, leaving 14 bases between the germline ends. CDR3 length: 16 residues. CDR3 amino acids: CASSLSPSLATDTQYF. CDR3 in DNA: TGCGCCAGCAGCTTGTCCCCTTCGTTAGCCACAGATACGCAGTATTTT. The variable domain in full, completed from reference TRBV5-1 and TRBJ2-3, reads KAGVTQTPRYLIKTRGQQVTLSCSPISGHRSVSWYQQTPGQGLQFLFEYFSETQRNKGNFPGRFSGRQFSNSRSEMNVSTLELGDSALYLCASSLSPSLATDTQYFGPGTRLTVL.

V is TRBV4-3 and J is TRBJ1-2, with D possibly being TRBD1 (5 bases). The CDR3 covers 15 residues. Germline CDR1 reads LGHNA; CDR2 reads YSLEER. V was trimmed by 0 bases and J by 7 bases, leaving 15 bases between them. The DNA of the CDR3 is TGCGCCAGCAGCCAAGAAACGGCCAGTGGGGGTGGCTACACCTTC. Protein product: CASSQETASGGGYTF.

The chain recombines TRBV4-2 with TRBJ2-5; D may be TRBD1 (7 bases). The CDR3 runs 15 residues. V lost 0 bases and J lost 5, with 13 bases in between. Germline CDR1 and CDR2: LGHNA and YNFKEQ. The CDR3, as DNA: TGTGCCAGCAGCCAAGAGCCAGGGGGGATCGAGACCCAGTACTTC. Protein sequence: CASSQEPGGIETQYF.